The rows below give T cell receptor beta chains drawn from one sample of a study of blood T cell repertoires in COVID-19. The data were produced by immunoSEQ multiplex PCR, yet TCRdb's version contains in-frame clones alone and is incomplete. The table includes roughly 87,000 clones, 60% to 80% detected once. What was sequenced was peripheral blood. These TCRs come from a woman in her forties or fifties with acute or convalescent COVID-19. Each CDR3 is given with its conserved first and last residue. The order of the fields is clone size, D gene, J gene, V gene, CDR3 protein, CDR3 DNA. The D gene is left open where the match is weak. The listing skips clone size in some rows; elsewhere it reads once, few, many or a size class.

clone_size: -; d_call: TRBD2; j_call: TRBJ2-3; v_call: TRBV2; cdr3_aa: CASGSPSGASTDTQYF; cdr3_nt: TGTGCCAGCGGAAGTCCTAGCGGGGCGAGCACAGATACGCAGTATTTT
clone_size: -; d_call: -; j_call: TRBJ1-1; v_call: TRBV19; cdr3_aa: CASSRDVRNTEAFF; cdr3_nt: TGTGCCAGTAGCAGGGATGTACGGAACACTGAAGCTTTCTTT
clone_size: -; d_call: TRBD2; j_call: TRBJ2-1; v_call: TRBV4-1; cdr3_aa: CASRRDSGGFYNEQFF; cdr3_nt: TGCGCCAGCAGGCGGGATAGCGGGGGATTTTACAATGAGCAGTTCTTC
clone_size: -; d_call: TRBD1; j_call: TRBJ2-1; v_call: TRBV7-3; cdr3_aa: CASSLGQGGNEQFF; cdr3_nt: TGTGCCAGCAGCTTGGGACAGGGCGGCAATGAGCAGTTCTTC
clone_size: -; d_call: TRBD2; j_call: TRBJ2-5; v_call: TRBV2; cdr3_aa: CASSDPSGGWEQTQYF; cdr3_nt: TGTGCCAGCAGTGACCCGTCCGGGGGGTGGGAGCAGACCCAGTACTTC
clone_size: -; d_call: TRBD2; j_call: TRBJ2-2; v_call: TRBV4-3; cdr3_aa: CASSDLAGNTGELFF; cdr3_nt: TGCGCCAGCAGCGATCTAGCGGGGAACACCGGGGAGCTGTTTTTT
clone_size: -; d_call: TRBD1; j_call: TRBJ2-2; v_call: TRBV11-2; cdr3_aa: CASSVNRGNTGELFF; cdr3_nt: TGTGCCAGCAGCGTAAACAGGGGAAACACCGGGGAGCTGTTTTTT
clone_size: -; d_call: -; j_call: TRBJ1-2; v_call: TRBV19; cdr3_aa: CASSTDGVFQHGYTF; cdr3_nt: TGTGCCAGTAGTACAGACGGGGTTTTTCAGCATGGCTACACCTTC
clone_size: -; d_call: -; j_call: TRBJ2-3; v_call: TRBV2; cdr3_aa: CASSGRAGWYF; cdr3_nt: TGTGCCAGCAGTGGTCGGGCGGGGTGGTATTTT
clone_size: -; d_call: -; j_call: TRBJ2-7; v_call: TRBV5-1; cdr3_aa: CASSEAFDEQYF; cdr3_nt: TGCGCCAGCAGCGAGGCTTTCGACGAGCAGTACTTC
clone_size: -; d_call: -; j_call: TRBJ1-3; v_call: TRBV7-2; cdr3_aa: CASSTTWGNTIYF; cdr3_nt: TGTGCCAGCAGCACTACATGGGGAAACACCATATATTTT
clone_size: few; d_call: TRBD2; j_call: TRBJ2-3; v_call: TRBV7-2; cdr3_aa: CASSLVVSGGPRDTQYF; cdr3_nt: TGTGCCAGCAGCTTAGTGGTCTCGGGGGGGCCGAGGGATACGCAGTATTTT
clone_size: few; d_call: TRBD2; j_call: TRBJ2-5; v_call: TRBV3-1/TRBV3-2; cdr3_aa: CASSQDRRSGGAEKTQYF; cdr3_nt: TGTGCCAGCAGCCAAGATCGGAGGAGCGGGGGGGCAGAAAAGACCCAGTACTTC
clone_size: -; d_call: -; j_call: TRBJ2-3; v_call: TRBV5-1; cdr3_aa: CASSLSRLSVADTQYF; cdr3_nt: TGCGCCAGCAGCTTAAGTCGCTTGAGTGTCGCAGATACGCAGTATTTT
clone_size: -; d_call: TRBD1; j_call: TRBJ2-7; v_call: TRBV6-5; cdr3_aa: CASSSGTGVGQYF; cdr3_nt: TGTGCCAGCAGTTCCGGGACAGGGGTTGGGCAGTACTTC
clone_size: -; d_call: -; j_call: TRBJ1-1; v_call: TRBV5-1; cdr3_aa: CASSLANQNTEAFF; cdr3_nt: TGCGCCAGCAGCTTGGCCAATCAGAACACTGAAGCTTTCTTT
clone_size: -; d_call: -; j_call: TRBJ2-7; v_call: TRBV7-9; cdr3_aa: CASSLAQGGSYEQYF; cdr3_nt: TGTGCCAGCAGCTTGGCTCAGGGTGGTTCCTACGAGCAGTACTTC
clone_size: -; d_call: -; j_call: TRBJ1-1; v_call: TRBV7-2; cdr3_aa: CASSFQGANTEAFF; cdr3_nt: TGTGCCAGCAGCTTTCAAGGGGCAAACACTGAAGCTTTCTTT
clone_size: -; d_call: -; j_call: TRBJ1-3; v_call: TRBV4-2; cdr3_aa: CASSQAAVYSGNTIYF; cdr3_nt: TGTGCCAGCAGCCAAGCGGCGGTTTACTCTGGAAACACCATATATTTT
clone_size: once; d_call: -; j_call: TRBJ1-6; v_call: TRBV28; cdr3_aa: CASREQGWSYNSPLHF; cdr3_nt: TGTGCCAGCAGGGAACAGGGATGGTCCTATAATTCACCCCTCCACTTT
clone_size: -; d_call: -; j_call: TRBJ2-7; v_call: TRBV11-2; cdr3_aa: CASSLMAQGISYEQYF; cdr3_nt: TGTGCCAGCAGCTTAATGGCGCAGGGAATATCCTACGAGCAGTACTTC
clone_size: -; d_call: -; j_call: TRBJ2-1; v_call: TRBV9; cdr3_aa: CASSVTGVEQFF; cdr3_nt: TGTGCCAGCAGCGTAACCGGGGTTGAGCAGTTCTTC
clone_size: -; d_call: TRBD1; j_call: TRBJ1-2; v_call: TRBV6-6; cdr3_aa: CASSYSGQGSYGYTF; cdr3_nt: TGTGCCAGCAGTTACTCAGGACAGGGGAGCTATGGCTACACCTTC
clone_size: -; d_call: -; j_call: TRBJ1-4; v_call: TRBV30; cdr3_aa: CAWSRRGTGWEKLFF; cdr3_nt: TGTGCCTGGAGCCGGCGAGGAACAGGGTGGGAAAAACTGTTTTTT
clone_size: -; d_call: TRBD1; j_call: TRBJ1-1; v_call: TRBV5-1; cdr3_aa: CASSLAQGGYTEAFF; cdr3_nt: TGCGCCAGCAGCTTGGCACAGGGGGGATACACTGAAGCTTTCTTT
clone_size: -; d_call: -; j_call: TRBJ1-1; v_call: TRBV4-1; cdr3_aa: CASRRDLGHTEAFF; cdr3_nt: TGCGCCAGCAGGAGGGACTTGGGGCACACTGAAGCTTTCTTT
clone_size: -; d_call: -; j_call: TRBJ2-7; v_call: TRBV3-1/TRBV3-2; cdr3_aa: CASSHLQGGYEQYF; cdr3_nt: TGTGCCAGCAGCCATCTCCAGGGAGGCTACGAGCAGTACTTC
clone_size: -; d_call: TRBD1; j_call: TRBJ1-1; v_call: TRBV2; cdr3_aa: CASSDSRGEGWNTEAFF; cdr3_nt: TGTGCCAGCAGTGATTCCAGGGGGGAAGGGTGGAACACTGAAGCTTTCTTT
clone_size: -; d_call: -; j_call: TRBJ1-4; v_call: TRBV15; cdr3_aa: CATSKDGSFDPKLFF; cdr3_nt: TGTGCCACCAGCAAAGACGGGTCCTTTGACCCTAAACTGTTTTTT
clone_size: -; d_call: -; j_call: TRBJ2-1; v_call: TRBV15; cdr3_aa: CATSQGRINEQFF; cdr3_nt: TGTGCCACCTCCCAGGGCAGGATCAATGAGCAGTTCTTC
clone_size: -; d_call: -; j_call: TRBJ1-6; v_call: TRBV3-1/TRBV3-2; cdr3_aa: CASSQPNSPLHF; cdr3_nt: TGTGCCAGCAGCCAACCGAATTCACCCCTCCACTTT
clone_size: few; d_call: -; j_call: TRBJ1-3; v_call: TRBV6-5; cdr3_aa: CASGTGYGNTIYF; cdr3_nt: TGTGCCAGCGGAACAGGGTATGGAAACACCATATATTTT
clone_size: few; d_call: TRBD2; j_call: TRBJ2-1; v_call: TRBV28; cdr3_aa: CASSFDTGLAGVTDEQFF; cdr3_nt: TGTGCCAGCAGTTTCGATACTGGACTAGCGGGTGTGACGGATGAGCAGTTCTTC